The entry below describes one T cell receptor beta chain. What this receptor recognizes is not known. Nothing much larger sits one base from this clone, and base qualities are not available. CDR1 and CDR2, looked up from the germline V gene, are MGHRA and YSYEKL. Trimming at the junction amounts to 0 bases on V and 6 bases on J, and the germline ends lie 3 bases apart. Inclusive of the bounding cysteine and phenylalanine, the CDR3 is 12 residues long. CDR3 DNA only is kept here, 36 bases in frame from base 1. Sequencing instrument: Illumina NovaSeq 6000. TCRalpha and TCRbeta cDNA libraries were built by 5'RACE with constant-segment primers, adding sample barcodes and unique molecular identifiers. RNA was extracted from every sample with Trizol reagent. Library amplification was performed in two PCR steps, and a second sample barcode and Illumina TruSeq adapters were introduced in the second step. The libraries were sequenced on an Illumina NovaSeq using 2 x 150 bp paired-end reads. The original methods were these. The reads were demultiplexed and collapsed into UMI-guided consensus sequences using migec v1.2.7. Using mixcr v2.1.11, UMI consensuses were aligned to TRA and TRB V and J templates and then assembled into clonotypes. A clonotype was counted as expanded or contracted only when both edgeR and NoisET called the clonotype significant, with the noise models trained on biological replicates. edgeR calls used a false discovery rate-adjusted p below 0.01 and a log2 fold-change threshold of 1. As an exploratory analysis of dynamics, PCA with hierarchical clustering was applied to max-normalized trajectories of the 1000 most abundant clonotypes. The CD4 or CD8 phenotype of responding clones was assigned using the separately sequenced CD4+ and CD8+ repertoires. Using fastp trimming at Q25 and MiXCR clonotype assembly, TCRdb reanalyzed the public sequencing data and kept in-frame beta chains. Each record represents a unique CDR3 protein, reported with the most common genes and DNA among its rows. TCRdb's processing, not the study's, gives the V and J calls here. The table for this sample lists tens of thousands of distinct CDR3 sequences; approximately 15% of them were counted only once. 30% to 35% of the sample goes to the ten largest clones.

Ficoll-Paque density gradient centrifugation was the method used to isolate PBMCs. These data belong to a study of T-cell memory formation after mild COVID-19 (TCRdb year 2021). In terms of the full investigation: TCR sequence clusters from the two donors were found to be largely donor specific. Two young, previously healthy adult volunteers, one female and one male, were included in the cohort. T-cell clones expanding and contracting after mild COVID-19 in two donors were tracked by longitudinal TCRalpha and TCRbeta repertoire sequencing. Results and caveats for the whole study, not just this receptor: Clones that contracted from day 15 to 85 showed balanced CD4/CD8 phenotypes, whereas a second wave of clones that expanded from day 15 to 37 leaned towards CD4+. Some responding clones were found in pre-infection memory, which suggests that pre-existing cross-reactive memory T cells took part in the SARS-CoV-2 response. Only two mild cases were covered in the study, and larger cohorts including severe cases with pre-infection samples were considered necessary. The second-wave clones that peaked on day 37 were not confirmed to be SARS-CoV-2 specific. Contracting CD4+ clones were located mainly in the CM and EM memory subsets, whereas CD8+ clones were found to be enriched in EMRA.

Material for sequencing was PBMCs or a T cell subset sorted from them (not recorded which). The chain links TRBV4-1 with TRBJ2-4; the D segment cannot be called with confidence. The source of this sequence is an adult woman who had mild COVID-19 (a few samples of this study predate the infection). The sample titles of this study are shuffled in the database, so cell type and time point are left out; the donor was told from shared clones. The CDR3 sequence is CASSQELNIQYF. The DNA sequence reads TGCGCCAGCAGCCAAGAGCTAAACATTCAGTACTTC.